Listed below are T cell receptor beta chains from one sample, sequenced in a study of shared clonotypes between healthy human individuals. Assay used: immunoSEQ multiplex PCR; TCRdb lists only in-frame clones, some missing. The sample gives about 1,900,000 clones, about 95% of which show up once; roughly 1.2% is in the top ten. The sequenced sample consisted of naive CD8+ T cells sorted from blood. Receptors originate from a man aged 18-30 years in good health. Both conserved end residues are part of each CDR3. A D gene is named only where the DNA matches it firmly. Clone size is given for some rows only: seen once, a few or many times, or a class if the clone is expanded.

d_call j_call v_call clone_size cdr3_aa cdr3_nt
- TRBJ2-5 TRBV7-9 once CASSPRDRETQYF TGTGCCAGCAGCCCCAGGGACCGAGAGACCCAGTACTTC
TRBD2 TRBJ2-1 TRBV7-6 - CASSLGGLAGGFEQFF TGTGCCAGCAGCTTAGGAGGACTAGCGGGAGGGTTTGAGCAGTTCTTC
- TRBJ1-4 TRBV28 once CASSLASGALNEKLFF TGTGCCAGCAGTTTAGCCTCAGGGGCCCTTAATGAAAAACTGTTTTTT
TRBD1 TRBJ1-4 TRBV4-3 once CASSQDGAPGQGWGGLFF TGCGCCAGCAGCCAAGACGGGGCACCGGGACAGGGATGGGGTGGCCTGTTTTTT
TRBD1 TRBJ1-5 TRBV7-9 - CASSLDRGHSNQPQHF TGTGCCAGCAGCTTAGACAGGGGCCATAGCAATCAGCCCCAGCATTTT
TRBD2 TRBJ2-3 TRBV7-8 - CASSFGGTSGAWTDTQYF TGTGCCAGCAGCTTCGGGGGTACTAGCGGGGCATGGACAGATACGCAGTATTTT
- TRBJ1-5 TRBV9 - CASSPRDGQNQPQHF TGTGCCAGCAGCCCAAGGGACGGTCAAAATCAGCCCCAGCATTTT
TRBD2 TRBJ2-3 TRBV28 - CASSSRLAGVTDTQYF TGTGCCAGCAGTTCCAGACTAGCGGGGGTCACAGATACGCAGTATTTT
TRBD2 TRBJ2-1 TRBV7-8 - CASSPIGTSYSPNPISYNEQFF TGTGCCAGCAGCCCGATCGGGACTAGCTACTCCCCAAATCCGATCTCCTACAATGAGCAGTTCTTC
- TRBJ1-1 TRBV10-2 once CASSADPNTEAFF TGCGCCAGCAGTGCTGACCCGAACACTGAAGCTTTCTTT
TRBD1 TRBJ1-1 TRBV4-1 - CASSHRTGTAEAFF TGCGCCAGCAGCCATAGGACAGGGACCGCTGAAGCTTTCTTT
TRBD1 TRBJ1-1 TRBV4-1 - CASSQAEGAVNTEAFF TGCGCCAGCAGCCAAGCGGAGGGGGCCGTGAACACTGAAGCTTTCTTT
- TRBJ2-2 TRBV9 once CASSVGRTPNTGELFF TGTGCCAGCAGCGTAGGAAGGACTCCGAACACCGGGGAGCTGTTTTTT
TRBD1 TRBJ1-1 TRBV7-9 - CASTVGQGGGTEAFF TGTGCCAGCACCGTTGGACAGGGGGGTGGCACTGAAGCTTTCTTT
- TRBJ2-1 TRBV27 - CASSLTYNEQFF TGTGCCAGCAGTTTGACCTACAATGAGCAGTTCTTC
TRBD2 TRBJ2-3 TRBV19 - CASSPRLAGGPDTQYF TGTGCCAGTAGTCCCCGACTAGCGGGGGGGCCCGATACGCAGTATTTT
- TRBJ1-1 TRBV19 - CASTKAGAAEAFF TGTGCCAGTACCAAGGCGGGGGCTGCTGAAGCTTTCTTT